This T cell receptor (beta chain) was recovered during a study of CD4 and CD8 cells across lung adenocarcinoma regions. Germline V gene lookup returns CDR1 MNHNS and CDR2 SASEGT. The V and J ends lost 1 base and 4 bases, in that order; junction bases with no gene match: 16. CDR3 length: 20 amino acids. MiXCR, run by TCRdb on the PCR reads, gives a single entry per CDR3 protein. The sample lists about 11,000 distinct CDR3 sequences, around 59% seen once, with less than 90% in the top ten. This sequence joins TRBV6-1 and TRBJ2-5, with 12 bases that match TRBD2. This TCR derives from a male donor with lung adenocarcinoma. The CD4 and CD8 labels of this study may be unreliable. Material for sequencing was CD8+ T cells from the margin of a lung tumor. The CDR3 spells CASSEGGLLAGGPFSETQYF. The CDR3 DNA follows: TGTGCCAGCAGTGAAGGGGGTTTGCTAGCGGGAGGGCCTTTCTCAGAGACCCAGTACTTC.